Reported below is one T cell receptor beta chain. The sample belongs to a study of T cell changes during pregnancy in multiple sclerosis. CDR1 and CDR2 from the germline V gene are GTSNPN and SVGIG (reference sequence). Trimming removed 4 bases at V and 8 bases at J, with 17 bases between. This CDR3 has 13 amino acids. Assay used: immunoSEQ multiplex PCR; TCRdb lists only in-frame clones, some missing. The repertoire has approximately 44,000 clones, roughly 92% of them found once; the top ten carry roughly 0.55%. The sequence derives from a female donor with multiple sclerosis, enrolled in a pregnancy study. Sequencing used CD4+ T cells from peripheral blood mononuclear cells, obtained in the third trimester of pregnancy. The chain links TRBV30 to TRBJ1-2, with D hard to call. In DNA, the CDR3 is TGTGCCTGGAACGCGGGCAATGGCCTCGGCTACACCTTC. It codes for CAWNAGNGLGYTF.